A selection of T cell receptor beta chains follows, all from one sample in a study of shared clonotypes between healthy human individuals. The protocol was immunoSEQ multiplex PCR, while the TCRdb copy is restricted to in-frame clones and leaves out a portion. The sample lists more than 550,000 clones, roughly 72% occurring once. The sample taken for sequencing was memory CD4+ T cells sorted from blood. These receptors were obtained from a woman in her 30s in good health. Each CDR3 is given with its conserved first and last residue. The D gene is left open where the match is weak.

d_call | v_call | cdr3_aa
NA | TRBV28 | CASSLYPDSLGEQYF
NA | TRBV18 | CASSLGPGRNTEAFF
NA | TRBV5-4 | CASSFQLGGNTDTQYF
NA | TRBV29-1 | CSVERGYNEQFF
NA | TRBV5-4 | CASSLAGIHTDTQYF
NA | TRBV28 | CASRGAGALSTDTQYF
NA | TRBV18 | CASSPTRAGGHNEQFF
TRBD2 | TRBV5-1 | CASSFLLLAGLNTGELFF
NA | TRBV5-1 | CASSLAGLQEVRYTF
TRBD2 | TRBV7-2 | CASSLFGAGTDTQYF
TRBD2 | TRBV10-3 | CAITGGARNEQFF
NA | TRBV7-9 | CASSPLGATTTTTYEQYF
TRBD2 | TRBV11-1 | CASSPYPRTSGKTQYF
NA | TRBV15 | CATSPWPPGANVLTF
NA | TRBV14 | CASSQDEGFSYEQYF
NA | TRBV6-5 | CASSRTQADYGYTF
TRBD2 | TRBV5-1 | CASSFSAGVPYNEQFF
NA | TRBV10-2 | CASSRTGELFF
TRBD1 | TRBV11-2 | CASSTTGTANEKLFF
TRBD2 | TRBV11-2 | CASSLALAASTDTQYF
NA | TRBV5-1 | CASSPIRGRGGGTYEQYF
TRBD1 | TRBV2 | CASRGDRETEAFF
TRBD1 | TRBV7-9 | CASSLATGGSKTQYF
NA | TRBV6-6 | CASSYSSLDTDTQYF
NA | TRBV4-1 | CASSPFGGGLNTEAFF
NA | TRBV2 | CASGAGSNYGYTF
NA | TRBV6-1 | CASSDPAAGPQHF
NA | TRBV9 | CASSAGTENYGYTF
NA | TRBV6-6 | CASSYSTVGYTGELFF
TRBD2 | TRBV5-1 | CASSSLSASSGSTDTQYF
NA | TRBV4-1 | CASSQPSDLSGRYGYTF
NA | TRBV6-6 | CASSPTSVSYEQYF
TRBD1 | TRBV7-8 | CASSRDRGLTSNQPQHF
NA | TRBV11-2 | CASSSTGRGEKLFF
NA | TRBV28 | CASSFWGNQPQHF
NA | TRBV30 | CAWTVQAVGEAFF
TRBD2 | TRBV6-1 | CASNLLAGGGREQFF
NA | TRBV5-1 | CASSLTGPGNTIYF
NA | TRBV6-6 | CASGQGGYGYTF
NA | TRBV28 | CASSWGSRPEQFF
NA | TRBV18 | CASSRELTQGRTEAFF
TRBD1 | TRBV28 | CASSPGTENTEAFF
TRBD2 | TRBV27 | CASGRLAGSYNEQFF
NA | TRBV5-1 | CASSLTSTSGELFF
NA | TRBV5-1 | CASSPDPRGGELFF
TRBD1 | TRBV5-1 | CASSLGDRDTEAFF
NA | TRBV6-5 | CASSYEWNLNTEAFF
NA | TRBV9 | CASSVAVGGTYEQYF
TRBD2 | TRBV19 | CATRLAGGGIYEQYF
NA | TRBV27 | CASRSSTDTQYF
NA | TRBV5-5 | CASSLVGRSSSYEQYF